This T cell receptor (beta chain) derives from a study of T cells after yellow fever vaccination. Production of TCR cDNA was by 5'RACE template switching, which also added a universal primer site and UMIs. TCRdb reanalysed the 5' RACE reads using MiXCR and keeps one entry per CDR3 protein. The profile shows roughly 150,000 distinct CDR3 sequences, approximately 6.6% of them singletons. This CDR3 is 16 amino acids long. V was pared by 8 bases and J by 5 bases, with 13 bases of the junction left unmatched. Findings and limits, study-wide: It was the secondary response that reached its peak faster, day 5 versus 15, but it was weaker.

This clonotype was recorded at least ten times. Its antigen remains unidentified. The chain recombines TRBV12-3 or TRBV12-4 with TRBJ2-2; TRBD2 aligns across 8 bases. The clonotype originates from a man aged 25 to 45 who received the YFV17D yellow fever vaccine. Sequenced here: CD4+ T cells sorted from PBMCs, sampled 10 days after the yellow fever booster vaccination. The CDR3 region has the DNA TGTGCCAGCTCCGTTAGCCGGGAGGGTTGGACCGGGGAGCTGTTTTTT. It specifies CASSVSREGWTGELFF.